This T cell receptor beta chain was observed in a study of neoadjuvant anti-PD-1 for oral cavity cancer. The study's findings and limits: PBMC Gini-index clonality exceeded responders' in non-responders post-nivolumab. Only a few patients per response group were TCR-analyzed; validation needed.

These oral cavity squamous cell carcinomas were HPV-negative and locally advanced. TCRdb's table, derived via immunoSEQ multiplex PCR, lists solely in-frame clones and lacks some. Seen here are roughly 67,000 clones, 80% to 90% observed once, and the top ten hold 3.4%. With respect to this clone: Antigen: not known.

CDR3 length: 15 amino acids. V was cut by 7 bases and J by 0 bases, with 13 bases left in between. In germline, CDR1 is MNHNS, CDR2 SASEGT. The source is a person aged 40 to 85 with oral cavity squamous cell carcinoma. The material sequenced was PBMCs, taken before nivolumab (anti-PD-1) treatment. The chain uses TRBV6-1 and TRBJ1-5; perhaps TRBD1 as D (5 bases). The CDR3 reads CASTNIDSSNQPQHF. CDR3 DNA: TGTGCCAGCACAAATATAGACAGTAGCAATCAGCCCCAGCATTTT.